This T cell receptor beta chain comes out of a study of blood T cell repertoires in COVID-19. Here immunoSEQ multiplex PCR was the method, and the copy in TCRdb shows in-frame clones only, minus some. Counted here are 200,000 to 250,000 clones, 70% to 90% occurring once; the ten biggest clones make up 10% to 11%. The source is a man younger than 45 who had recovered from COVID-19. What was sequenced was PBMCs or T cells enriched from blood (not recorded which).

The CDR3 coding sequence is TGTGCCAGCAGCTTAGGACAGGGTGGGCTGCGCCAAGAGACCCAGTACTTC. This sequence encodes CASSLGQGGLRQETQYF. The V call is TRBV7-9, the J call TRBJ2-5; 7 bases map to TRBD1. The V gene's germline CDR1 is SEHNR and CDR2 FQNEAQ (reference sequence). The ends lost 1 base at V and 1 base at J; junction bases unmatched: 9. There are 17 residues in the CDR3.